Each of the 14 T cell receptor beta chains below was sequenced from the same sample in a study of blood T cell repertoires in COVID-19. Clones were read by immunoSEQ multiplex PCR, and TCRdb kept only the in-frame ones, dropping some. The table shows approximately 170,000 clones, with 88% occurring only once. Sequenced material: peripheral blood. The receptors here all came from a man between 45 and 60 years old who had recovered from COVID-19.

This clone occurred once. The chain combines TRBV19 with TRBJ1-1; 10 nucleotides match TRBD1. The CDR3 totals 15 residues. Germline V gene sequence: CDR1 LNHDA, CDR2 SQIVND (reference sequence). V lost 3 bases to trimming and J lost 4 bases; unmatched junction nucleotides: 5. CDR3 sequence: CASSISRQGATEAFF. In nucleotides, the CDR3 is TGTGCCAGTAGTATTTCTCGACAGGGGGCCACTGAAGCTTTCTTT. The entire variable domain, with the rest obtained from reference TRBV19 and TRBJ1-1, is as follows: DGGITQSPKYLFRKEGQNVTLSCEQNLNHDAMYWYRQDPGQGLRLIYYSQIVNDFQKGDIAEGYSVSREKKESFPLTVTSAQKNPTAFYLCASSISRQGATEAFFGQGTRLTVV.

The V and J genes are TRBV4-1 and TRBJ2-1, with unresolved D. V gave up 0 bases and J gave up 6 bases, with 12 bases separating them. Germline V gene lookup returns CDR1 MGHRA and CDR2 YSYEKL. CDR3 size: 15 residues. CDR3 nucleotide sequence: TGCGCCAGCAGCCAAGAAAAAGAGACTCTCAATGAGCAGTTCTTC. Its protein product is CASSQEKETLNEQFF.

The chain couples TRBV30 to TRBJ2-7, with 7 bases aligning to TRBD1. The ends lost 8 bases at V and 1 base at J; junction bases unmatched: 5. The CDR3 is made up of 12 amino acids. Germline-derived CDR1 and CDR2 are GTSNPN and SVGIG (reference sequence). This chain's CDR3 is CAGRGQSYEQYF. The CDR3 nucleotides are TGTGCCGGTAGGGGACAGTCCTACGAGCAGTACTTC.

This chain uses TRBV7-2 with TRBJ1-2; possibly TRBD1 for D (6 bases). The CDR3 covers 15 residues. Per the germline V gene, CDR1 is SGHTA and CDR2 is FQGNSA. Deletions cut 5 bases from V and 7 bases from J, with 20 bases between. CDR3 coding DNA: TGTGCCAGCAGCCAGAACCAGGGGATAGGTGGTGGCTACACCTTC. This translates into CASSQNQGIGGGYTF.

J is TRBJ2-7 and V is TRBV9; 7 nucleotides match TRBD1. J was trimmed by 7 bases and V by 4 bases; bases with no gene match: 5. The CDR3 covers 12 residues. The germline V gene has CDR1 SGDLS and CDR2 YYNGEE. CDR3 bases: TGTGCCAGCAGCCAAGGGGGCCTGGAGCAGTACTTC. This gives the protein CASSQGGLEQYF.

This clone came up once. This rearrangement joins TRBV7-2 to TRBJ1-5, with no clear D. Looked up from germline, CDR1 is SGHTA and CDR2 is FQGNSA. CDR3 length: 13 amino acids. Trimming cost V 3 bases and J 7 bases, with 10 bases left between them. The CDR3 bases are TGTGCCAGCAGCTTGAAGTTCGGGCAGCCCCAGCATTTT. Encoded protein: CASSLKFGQPQHF.

The V call is TRBV7-2, the J call TRBJ2-3, with TRBD2 matching 7 bases. The germline V gene has CDR1 SGHTA and CDR2 FQGNSA. After removal of 1 base from V and 7 bases from J, the junction contained 5 bases not matched to a gene. The CDR3 consists of 14 residues. The CDR3 region is CASSLGGRGNTQYF. CDR3 sequence (DNA): TGTGCCAGCAGCTTAGGCGGGAGAGGGAATACGCAGTATTTT.

The chain links TRBV19 to TRBJ1-1; TRBD1 aligns across 10 bases. This CDR3 spans 15 amino acids. Trimming removed 6 bases from V and 0 bases from J; junction bases left unmatched: 4. Germline lookup yields CDR1 LNHDA and CDR2 SQIVND (reference sequence). This chain's CDR3 is CASRGDRGLNTEAFF. The DNA for the CDR3 is TGTGCCAGTAGAGGGGACAGGGGATTGAACACTGAAGCTTTCTTT.

The J gene is TRBJ2-1, the V gene TRBV6-2 or TRBV6-3, with TRBD2 identical over 12 bases. The junction had 5 bases not matched to a gene; V was cut back by 2 bases and J by 3 bases. There are 17 residues in the CDR3. Per germline, CDR1 MNHEY and CDR2 SVGEGT. CDR3 loop: CASSYAGLAGGYNEQFF. As DNA, the CDR3 is TGTGCCAGCAGTTACGCGGGACTAGCGGGCGGCTACAATGAGCAGTTCTTC.

This chain uses TRBV5-1 with TRBJ1-1; tentative D call: TRBD1 (5 bases). Germline CDR1 reads SGHRS; CDR2 reads YFSETQ. Trimming removed 9 bases from V and 1 base from J, with 13 bases in between. The CDR3 has 13 amino acids. The CDR3 DNA sequence: TGCGCCACCAAGGGGCCAGCGAACACTGAAGCTTTCTTT. This encodes CATKGPANTEAFF. Full variable domain (remainder filled in from reference TRBV5-1 and TRBJ1-1): KAGVTQTPRYLIKTRGQQVTLSCSPISGHRSVSWYQQTPGQGLQFLFEYFSETQRNKGNFPGRFSGRQFSNSRSEMNVSTLELGDSALYLCATKGPANTEAFFGQGTRLTVV.

The chain couples TRBV7-9 to TRBJ2-2; 7 bases are shared with TRBD2. CDR1 is SEHNR, CDR2 FQNEAQ, per germline (reference sequence). V lost 1 base and J lost 2; bases outside the gene matches: 4. This CDR3 is 16 amino acids long. CDR3 sequence: CASSLDGGGNTGELFF. In DNA, the CDR3 is TGTGCCAGCAGCTTAGATGGCGGGGGAAACACCGGGGAGCTGTTTTTT.

This clone appeared a single time. The chain carries TRBV29-1 and TRBJ1-2, with TRBD1 identical over 9 bases. Germline V CDR1 and CDR2: SQVTM, ANQGSEA. This CDR3 is 14 amino acids long. V dropped 5 bases and J dropped 8; count of bases not matched to a gene: 12. CDR3 nucleotide sequence: TGCAGCGTTCGAGACCGGACAGGGGCAGAAGGCTACACCTTC. It encodes CSVRDRTGAEGYTF.

V usage is TRBV4-3 and J usage is TRBJ2-7, with D perhaps TRBD2 (6 bases). CDR1 and CDR2 (germline): LGHNA, YSLEER. This CDR3 contains 15 residues. V lost 3 bases, J lost 3 bases, and 15 bases lay in between. As DNA, the CDR3 is TGCGCCAGCAGCCAGGAAAGGGACTCGGACTACGAGCAGTACTTC. Protein sequence: CASSQERDSDYEQYF.

At least ten counts were recorded for this clone. The V and J genes are TRBV11-2 and TRBJ2-7; D gene ambiguous. Trimming removed 4 bases from V and 3 bases from J, with 4 bases in between. The CDR3 spans 11 residues. Per germline, CDR1 SGHAT and CDR2 FQNNGV. CDR3 coding DNA: TGTGCCAGCAGCTGGAGCTACGAGCAGTACTTC. Amino acids: CASSWSYEQYF.